This T cell receptor (beta chain) was observed in a study of blood T cell repertoires in COVID-19. Turning to the study itself: Samples representing acute and convalescent COVID-19 were sourced from the United States, Italy and Spain. T cells, B-cell-depleted T cells, or PBMCs provided the cDNA or gDNA that served as material.

This clone came up many times. V lost 7 bases to trimming and J lost 6 bases; unmatched junction nucleotides: 9. CDR1 and CDR2 (germline): MNHNY, SVGAGI (reference sequence). CDR3 length equals 15 residues. Original processing notes: From reference gene primer amplification, estimates of nucleated cell counts were derived. Using immunoSEQ multiplex PCR, the repertoire was profiled, and TCRdb retains in-frame clones only, with some absent. D and trimming were read from the DNA, whereas the V and J calls and clone size are those reported in that table. The data hold about 140,000 clones, with around 80% observed a single time.

The sequence was obtained from a man in his sixties with acute or convalescent COVID-19. This chain links TRBV6-6 with TRBJ1-2; TRBD1 agrees at 12 bases. The material sequenced was peripheral blood. The CDR3 reads CASTPLGQGADGYTF. The CDR3 DNA reads TGTGCCAGCACCCCATTGGGACAGGGGGCCGATGGCTACACCTTC.